This T cell receptor beta chain was sequenced during a study of somatic mutations in cytotoxic T cells in rheumatoid arthritis. Findings and caveats of the study: Among 50 to 75 patients, about eight showed a largest CD8+ clone that surpassed 20% of CD8+ cells. Significant differences in CD8+ T-cell clonality were not found between rheumatoid arthritis patients and healthy controls (age-matched).

CDR1 is SGHVS and CDR2 is FNYEAQ in the germline V gene. V dropped 0 bases and J dropped 3; count of bases not matched to a gene: 4. This CDR3 contains 15 residues. The table came from immunoSEQ multiplex PCR; TCRdb's copy has only in-frame clones and leaves some out. In the table there are about 16,000 clones, 79% of which are singletons. In the case of this clone: What it binds is not known.

The sequence derives from an adult with rheumatoid arthritis. The V call is TRBV7-6, the J call TRBJ1-1; 7 nucleotides agree with TRBD1. Sequencing used CD8+ T cells sorted from blood. The CDR3 nucleotides are TGTGCCAGCAGCTTAGCTCGAGGGGGCTACACTGAAGCTTTCTTT. This encodes CASSLARGGYTEAFF.